The present TCR beta chain was sequenced within a study of T-cell reconstitution after alpha-beta-depleted transplantation in children. The authors prepared the TCRbeta library with unique molecular identifiers. From the PCR reads, TCRdb called clonotypes with MiXCR, one entry per CDR3 protein. This table holds roughly 340,000 distinct CDR3 sequences, about a sixth found once. As regards this clonotype: Its antigen is not known.

Study conclusions and caveats: About two months after transplant, alpha-beta T cells reportedly came from several hundred expanded graft clones.

V dropped 4 bases and J dropped 3 bases, with 4 bases sitting between them. This CDR3 region has 11 residues. Germline loops: CDR1 SGDLS, CDR2 YYNGEE. This chain links TRBV9 with TRBJ1-2, with unresolved D. Sequencing was performed on PBMCs, mostly from graft donor cells, taken 360 days after TCRalphabeta/CD19-depleted stem cell transplant. The sequence was obtained from a male patient aged 2 to 10 who had a stem cell transplant for acute lymphoblastic leukemia, so the T cells may come from the graft donor. DNA for the CDR3: TGTGCCAGCAGCCGCGACTATGGCTACACCTTC. It specifies CASSRDYGYTF.